The rows below give T cell receptor beta chains drawn from one sample of a study of TIL therapy for anti-PD-1-resistant metastatic lung cancer. Data came from immunoSEQ multiplex PCR; TCRdb stores just in-frame clones and leaves some out. The repertoire has about 49,000 clones, around 80% of them found once; the top ten carry roughly 16%. The material sequenced was blood, taken at baseline. The receptor set was obtained from a man aged 65 to 79 with non-small cell lung cancer. The CDR3 runs from the conserved cysteine through the conserved F or W. The D gene is left open where the match is weak. Size values are once, few and many counts, or a class for expanded clones, and some rows have none.

17 NA TRBJ2-1 NA TRBV11-2 CASSLGWGRAAYNEQFF TGTGCCAGCAGCTTAGGTTGGGGTAGGGCAGCCTACAATGAGCAGTTCTTC
15 once TRBJ1-2 TRBD1 TRBV4-1 CASSHPGQGPWGYTF TGCGCCAGCAGCCACCCGGGACAGGGCCCTTGGGGCTACACCTTC
17 NA TRBJ1-2 NA TRBV15 CATSRDRADPLGYGYTF TGTGCCACCAGCAGAGATAGGGCGGACCCTCTAGGCTATGGCTACACCTTC
19 NA TRBJ2-7 NA TRBV7-2 CASSLRASVQGTGTYEQYF TGTGCCAGCAGCTTAAGGGCGAGCGTCCAGGGGACTGGGACCTACGAGCAGTACTTC
15 NA TRBJ2-3 TRBD2 TRBV19 CASSIAGGFTDTQYF TGTGCCAGTAGTATAGCGGGAGGGTTCACAGATACGCAGTATTTT
11 NA TRBJ1-1 NA TRBV20-1 CSAERGTEAFF TGCAGTGCTGAAAGGGGGACTGAAGCTTTCTTT
16 NA TRBJ2-1 NA TRBV28 CASGFRQAAPYNEQFF TGTGCCAGCGGGTTTAGGCAAGCGGCCCCCTACAATGAGCAGTTCTTC
16 NA TRBJ2-1 TRBD2 TRBV7-3 CASSAGTSGSYNEQFF TGTGCCAGCAGCGCGGGGACTAGCGGGAGCTACAATGAGCAGTTCTTC
14 NA TRBJ1-2 NA TRBV7-9 CASSLETGNYGYTF TGTGCCAGCAGCTTAGAGACAGGCAACTATGGCTACACCTTC
15 NA TRBJ1-4 NA TRBV7-9 CASSLEGATNEKLFF TGTGCCAGCAGCTTAGAGGGGGCAACTAATGAAAAACTGTTTTTT
11 NA TRBJ2-3 NA TRBV30 CAWMLGDTQYF TGTGCCTGGATGCTGGGAGATACGCAGTATTTT
14 once TRBJ1-4 NA TRBV7-9 CASSLEGTGEKLFF TGTGCCAGCAGCTTAGAAGGGACGGGAGAAAAACTGTTTTTT
17 few TRBJ2-6 NA TRBV19 CASSMFSSGPGANVLTF TGTGCCAGTAGTATGTTTTCATCGGGACCTGGGGCCAACGTCCTGACTTTC
12 NA TRBJ1-1 NA TRBV6-1 CASRGANTEAFF TGTGCCAGCAGAGGGGCGAACACTGAAGCTTTCTTT
15 NA TRBJ1-5 TRBD1 TRBV19 CASSKDRGGNQPQHF TGTGCCAGTAGTAAGGACAGGGGTGGCAATCAGCCCCAGCATTTT
16 NA TRBJ2-7 TRBD1 TRBV7-9 CASSLDLGTGGYEQYF TGTGCCAGCAGCTTAGATCTCGGGACAGGGGGCTACGAGCAGTACTTC
12 NA TRBJ2-7 TRBD1 TRBV30 CASSGGRNEQYF TGTGCCTCCTCAGGGGGACGGAACGAGCAGTACTTC
14 NA TRBJ1-1 NA TRBV7-9 CASSLPGKGTEAFF TGTGCCAGCAGCTTACCAGGGAAGGGCACTGAAGCTTTCTTT
15 NA TRBJ1-2 NA TRBV6-6 CASSYSLQTNYGYTF TGTGCCAGCAGTTACTCATTACAGACGAACTATGGCTACACCTTC
15 once TRBJ2-2 NA TRBV4-2 CASSQETGNTGELFF TGTGCCAGCAGCCAAGAAACGGGTAACACCGGGGAGCTGTTTTTT
14 NA TRBJ2-7 TRBD2 TRBV28 CASRTSGIRYEQYF TGTGCCAGCAGAACTAGCGGGATAAGGTACGAGCAGTACTTC
13 NA TRBJ1-1 NA TRBV7-2 CASSLAGGAEAFF TGTGCCAGCAGCTTAGCTGGTGGGGCTGAAGCTTTCTTT
12 NA TRBJ1-4 TRBD1 TRBV11-2 CASSPLGTELFF TGTGCCAGCAGCCCCCTCGGGACAGAACTGTTTTTT
16 NA TRBJ2-7 NA TRBV27 CASSPGQKGLPYEQYF TGTGCCAGCAGTCCCGGCCAGAAGGGTTTACCCTACGAGCAGTACTTC
16 NA TRBJ2-6 NA TRBV5-1 CASSVITDSGANVLTF TGCGCCAGCAGCGTCATAACGGACTCTGGGGCCAACGTCCTGACTTTC
14 NA TRBJ1-1 NA TRBV5-1 CASSPVQGNTEAFF TGCGCCAGCAGCCCGGTTCAAGGCAACACTGAAGCTTTCTTT
14 NA TRBJ1-5 NA TRBV2 CASRRESSNQPQHF TGTGCCAGCAGGAGGGAGAGTAGCAATCAGCCCCAGCATTTT
14 once TRBJ1-1 NA TRBV5-1 CASSLTLRETEAFF TGCGCCAGCAGCTTGACACTCCGGGAGACTGAAGCTTTCTTT
12 NA TRBJ2-7 NA TRBV2 CASRDRNYEQYF TGTGCCAGCAGGGACAGAAACTACGAGCAGTACTTC
12 few TRBJ1-2 NA TRBV27 CASVGHNYGYTF TGTGCCAGCGTAGGGCACAACTATGGCTACACCTTC
12 few TRBJ2-7 NA TRBV30 CAWGDEGYEQYF TGTGCCTGGGGAGACGAAGGGTACGAGCAGTACTTC
17 NA TRBJ1-3 NA TRBV7-8 CASSLTGHLSSGNTIYF TGTGCCAGCAGCTTGACGGGACATCTGAGCTCTGGAAACACCATATATTTT
10 NA TRBJ1-1 TRBD1 TRBV6-1 CASTDRVSIF TGTGCCAGCACCGACAGGGTGTCAATCTTT
16 NA TRBJ2-4 TRBD1 TRBV19 CASRRTGTGNQNIQYF TGTGCCAGTAGGCGGACCGGGACAGGGAACCAAAACATTCAGTACTTC
12 NA TRBJ2-5 NA TRBV6-6 CASSYARETQYF TGTGCCAGCAGTTACGCGCGGGAGACCCAGTACTTC
16 NA TRBJ2-1 TRBD2 TRBV5-4 CASSQRRASGSNEQFF TGTGCCAGCAGCCAAAGGAGGGCTAGCGGGAGTAATGAGCAGTTCTTC
17 many TRBJ2-1 TRBD2 TRBV2 CARDEFASGSTYNEQFF TGTGCCCGGGATGAGTTCGCTAGCGGGAGCACCTACAATGAGCAGTTCTTC
12 NA TRBJ2-7 TRBD1 TRBV25-1 CASGDSSYEQYF TGTGCCAGCGGGGACAGCTCCTACGAGCAGTACTTC
15 NA TRBJ2-3 TRBD2 TRBV7-6 CASSRSTSGTDTQYF TGTGCCAGCAGCCGGTCGACTAGCGGCACAGATACGCAGTATTTT
15 NA TRBJ2-1 NA TRBV4-1 CASSQVWLGSNEQFF TGCGCCAGCAGCCAAGTATGGCTAGGTTCCAATGAGCAGTTCTTC
13 NA TRBJ2-2 NA TRBV29-1 CSVEWVRAGELFF TGCAGCGTTGAATGGGTCAGGGCCGGGGAGCTGTTTTTT
13 few TRBJ1-5 NA TRBV5-1 CASRPDQNQPQHF TGCGCCAGCCGCCCAGACCAAAATCAGCCCCAGCATTTT
15 NA TRBJ2-1 TRBD1 TRBV6-5 CASSKRDRGDNEQFF TGTGCCAGCAGTAAACGGGACAGGGGGGACAATGAGCAGTTCTTC
14 NA TRBJ1-2 TRBD1 TRBV4-2 CASSRETGLYGYTF TGTGCCAGCAGCCGAGAGACAGGGCTCTATGGCTACACCTTC
17 NA TRBJ2-3 NA TRBV9 CASSVGRIPGGTDTQYF TGTGCCAGCAGCGTAGGAAGGATTCCTGGGGGTACAGATACGCAGTATTTT
15 once TRBJ1-1 NA TRBV27 CASSFGQGLNTEAFF TGTGCCAGCAGTTTTGGGCAGGGGCTGAACACTGAAGCTTTCTTT
16 NA TRBJ2-1 TRBD2 TRBV19 CASSIGLAGSHNEQFF TGTGCCAGTAGTATAGGACTAGCGGGTTCCCACAATGAGCAGTTCTTC
13 NA TRBJ1-5 NA TRBV6-1 CASLPGGNQPQHF TGTGCCAGCTTGCCAGGGGGCAATCAGCCCCAGCATTTT
14 NA TRBJ1-4 TRBD1 TRBV28 CASSTGTGQVKLFF TGTGCCAGCAGCACCGGGACAGGGCAGGTAAAACTGTTTTTT
12 NA TRBJ2-5 NA TRBV10-2 CASSTGTETQYF TGCGCCAGCAGTACAGGGACTGAGACCCAGTACTTC
14 NA TRBJ2-5 TRBD1 TRBV15 CATSRGQGVSTQYF TGTGCCACCAGCAGAGGACAGGGGGTTTCGACCCAGTACTTC
12 NA TRBJ1-2 NA TRBV28 CASSSLQGGYTF TGTGCCAGCAGTTCCTTGCAGGGAGGCTACACCTTC
16 NA TRBJ1-2 TRBD1 TRBV7-8 CASSSGTGNPNYGYTF TGTGCCAGCAGCTCCGGGACAGGGAACCCTAACTATGGCTACACCTTC
12 NA TRBJ2-1 NA TRBV15 CATSRVGDEQFF TGTGCCACCAGCAGAGTGGGGGACGAGCAGTTCTTC
14 NA TRBJ1-6 NA TRBV28 CASSSAGRASPLHF TGTGCCAGCAGTTCAGCCGGACGGGCTTCACCCCTCCACTTT
13 NA TRBJ2-1 NA TRBV11-2 CASSFNSYNEQFF TGTGCCAGCAGCTTTAACTCCTACAATGAGCAGTTCTTC